This T cell receptor (beta chain) was sequenced for a study of shared clonotypes between healthy human individuals. The study, taken as a whole, reports: An anticipated effect of sequencing depth on clonotype sharing among donors was recognized. Naive subsets generally exceeded memory subsets in estimated richness. It was the non-shared clonotypes that had lower generation probabilities than clonotypes shared by all four donors.

This clone occurred once. Its cognate antigen is unknown. Trimming removed 8 bases from V and 4 bases from J, with 14 bases in between. The CDR3 sequence is 13 residues long. From germline, CDR1 is SNHLY and CDR2 FYNNEI. Terminally differentiated effector memory CD45RA+ cells were excluded by CCR7 positive selection of CD45RO-negative cells. The repertoire was sequenced with immunoSEQ multiplex PCR; TCRdb's copy has only in-frame clones and lacks some. The sample has about 1.9 million clones, around 93% seen once. This receptor was obtained from a man aged 18 to 35 in good health. Some clones in this sample may be carry-over from other donors' samples. This sequence joins TRBV2 and TRBJ1-2, with D unclear. Sequencing used naive CD8+ T cells from PBMCs. CDR3 region: CASPEENGYGYTF. In DNA, the CDR3 is TGTGCCAGCCCCGAAGAAAATGGCTATGGCTACACCTTC.